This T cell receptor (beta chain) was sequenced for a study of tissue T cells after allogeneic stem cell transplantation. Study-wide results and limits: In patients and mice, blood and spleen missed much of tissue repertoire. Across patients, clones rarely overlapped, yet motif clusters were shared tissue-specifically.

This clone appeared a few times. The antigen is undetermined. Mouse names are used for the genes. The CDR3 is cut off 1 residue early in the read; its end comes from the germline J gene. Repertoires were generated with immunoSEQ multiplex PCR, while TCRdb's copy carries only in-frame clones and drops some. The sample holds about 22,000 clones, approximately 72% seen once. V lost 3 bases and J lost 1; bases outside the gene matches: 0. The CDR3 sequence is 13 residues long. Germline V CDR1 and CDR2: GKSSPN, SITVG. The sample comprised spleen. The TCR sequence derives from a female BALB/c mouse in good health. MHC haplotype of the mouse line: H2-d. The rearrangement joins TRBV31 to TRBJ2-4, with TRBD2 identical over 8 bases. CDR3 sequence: CAWRLGGQNTLYF. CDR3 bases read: TGTGCCTGGAGACTGGGGGGTCAAAACACCTTGTAC.